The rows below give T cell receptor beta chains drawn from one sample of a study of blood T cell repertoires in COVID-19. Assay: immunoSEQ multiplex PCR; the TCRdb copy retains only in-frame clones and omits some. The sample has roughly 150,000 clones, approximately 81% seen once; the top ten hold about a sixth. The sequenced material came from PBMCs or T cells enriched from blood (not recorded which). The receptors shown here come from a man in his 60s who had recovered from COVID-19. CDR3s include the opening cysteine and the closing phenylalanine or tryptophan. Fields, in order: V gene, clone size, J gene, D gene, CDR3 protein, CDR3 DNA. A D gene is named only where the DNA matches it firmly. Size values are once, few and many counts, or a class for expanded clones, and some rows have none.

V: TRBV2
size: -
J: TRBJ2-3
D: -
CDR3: CASILGLLMATDTQYF
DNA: TGTGCCAGCATACTTGGACTACTAATGGCCACAGATACGCAGTATTTT

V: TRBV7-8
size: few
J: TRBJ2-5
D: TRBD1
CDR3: CASSLGTGGWETQYF
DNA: TGTGCCAGCAGCTTAGGAACAGGGGGTTGGGAGACCCAGTACTTC

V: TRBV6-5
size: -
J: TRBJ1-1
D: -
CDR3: CASSYTGGWVTEAFF
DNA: TGTGCCAGCAGTTACACCGGAGGTTGGGTCACTGAAGCTTTCTTT

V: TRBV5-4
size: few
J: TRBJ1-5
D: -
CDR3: CASSLTNQPQHF
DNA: TGTGCCAGCAGCTTAACTAATCAGCCCCAGCATTTT

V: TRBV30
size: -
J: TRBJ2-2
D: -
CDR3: CAWRWTNTGELFF
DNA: TGTGCCTGGAGGTGGACAAACACCGGGGAGCTGTTTTTT

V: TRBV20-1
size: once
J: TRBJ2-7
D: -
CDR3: CSASGGAVQYF
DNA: TGCAGTGCTAGTGGAGGCGCAGTGCAGTACTTC

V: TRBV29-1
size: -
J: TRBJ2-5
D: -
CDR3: CSVQTGQETQYF
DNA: TGCAGCGTCCAGACAGGTCAAGAGACCCAGTACTTC

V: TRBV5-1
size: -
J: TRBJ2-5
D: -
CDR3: CASSLYREETQYF
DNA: TGCGCCAGCAGCTTGTACAGGGAAGAGACCCAGTACTTC

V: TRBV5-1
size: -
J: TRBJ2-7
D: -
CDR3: CASSPTPGRGYEQYF
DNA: TGCGCCAGCAGCCCTACCCCCGGGCGAGGGTACGAGCAGTACTTC

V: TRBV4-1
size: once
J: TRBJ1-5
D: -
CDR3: CASSQRDRKMPQHF
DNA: TGCGCCAGCAGCCAGCGAGATAGAAAAATGCCCCAGCATTTT

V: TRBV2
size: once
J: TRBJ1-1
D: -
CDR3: CASRADPGVTEAFF
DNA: TGTGCCAGCAGAGCGGACCCAGGAGTCACTGAAGCTTTCTTT

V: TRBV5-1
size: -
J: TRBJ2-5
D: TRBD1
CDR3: CASSLGRQGAGLTQYF
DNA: TGCGCCAGCAGCTTGGGTAGACAGGGTGCCGGTTTGACCCAGTACTTC

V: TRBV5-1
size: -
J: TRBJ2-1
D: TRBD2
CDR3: CASSLVGLAGGLDEQFF
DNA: TGCGCCAGCAGCTTGGTGGGACTAGCGGGAGGGCTGGATGAGCAGTTCTTC

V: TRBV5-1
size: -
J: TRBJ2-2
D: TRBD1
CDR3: CASRGLTGGMSGELFF
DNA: TGCGCCAGCAGAGGATTGACAGGGGGAATGTCCGGGGAGCTGTTTTTT

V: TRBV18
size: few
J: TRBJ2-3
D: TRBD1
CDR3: CASSPPGQGYTDTQYF
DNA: TGTGCCAGCTCACCACCGGGACAGGGATACACAGATACGCAGTATTTT

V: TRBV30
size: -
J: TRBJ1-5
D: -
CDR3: CAWSVGQSYSNQPQHF
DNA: TGTGCCTGGAGCGTCGGACAGTCATATAGCAATCAGCCCCAGCATTTT

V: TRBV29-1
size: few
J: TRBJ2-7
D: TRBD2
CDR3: CSVRHWREGSYEQYF
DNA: TGCAGCGTCCGCCATTGGCGGGAGGGCTCCTACGAGCAGTACTTC

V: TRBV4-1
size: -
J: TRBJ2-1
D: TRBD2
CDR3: CASSLSGNEQFF
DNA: TGCGCCAGCAGCCTTAGCGGGAATGAGCAGTTCTTC

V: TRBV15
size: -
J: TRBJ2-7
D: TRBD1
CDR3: CATSSDRGSSYEQYF
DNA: TGTGCCACCAGCAGTGACAGGGGCTCTTCCTACGAGCAGTACTTC

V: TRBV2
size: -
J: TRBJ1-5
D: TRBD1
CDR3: CASSEAGQDFQPQHF
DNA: TGTGCCAGCAGTGAAGCAGGACAGGATTTTCAGCCCCAGCATTTT

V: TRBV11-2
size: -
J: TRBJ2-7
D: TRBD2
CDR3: CASSLELAGVYEQYF
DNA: TGTGCCAGCAGCTTAGAACTAGCGGGAGTCTACGAGCAGTACTTC

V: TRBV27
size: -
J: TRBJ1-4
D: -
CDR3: CASSLSQGSWNEKLFF
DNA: TGTGCCAGCAGTTTATCCCAGGGAAGTTGGAATGAAAAACTGTTTTTT

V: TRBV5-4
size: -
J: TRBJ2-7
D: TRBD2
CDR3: CASSAPGTSGKREQYF
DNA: TGTGCCAGCAGCGCCCCCGGGACTAGCGGGAAGAGAGAGCAGTACTTC

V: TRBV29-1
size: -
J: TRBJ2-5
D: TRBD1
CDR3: CSVKQGDWETQYF
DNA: TGCAGCGTGAAACAGGGGGATTGGGAGACCCAGTACTTC

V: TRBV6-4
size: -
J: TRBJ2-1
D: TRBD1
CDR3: CASSDEGAHEQFF
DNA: TGTGCCAGCAGTGACGAGGGGGCCCATGAGCAGTTCTTC

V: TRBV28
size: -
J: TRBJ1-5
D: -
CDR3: CASTAGVRGQPQHF
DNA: TGTGCCAGCACGGCGGGAGTCCGGGGACAGCCCCAGCATTTT

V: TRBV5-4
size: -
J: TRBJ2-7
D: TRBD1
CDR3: CASSPGQGVRNEQYF
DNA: TGTGCCAGCAGCCCAGGACAGGGAGTTAGGAACGAGCAGTACTTC

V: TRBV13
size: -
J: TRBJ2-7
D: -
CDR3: CASSTDTISYEQYF
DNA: TGTGCCAGCAGCACGGACACCATCTCCTACGAGCAGTACTTC

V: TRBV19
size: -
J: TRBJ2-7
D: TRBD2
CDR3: CASSPGLAGVRYEQYF
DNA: TGTGCCAGCAGTCCGGGACTAGCGGGAGTTAGGTACGAGCAGTACTTC